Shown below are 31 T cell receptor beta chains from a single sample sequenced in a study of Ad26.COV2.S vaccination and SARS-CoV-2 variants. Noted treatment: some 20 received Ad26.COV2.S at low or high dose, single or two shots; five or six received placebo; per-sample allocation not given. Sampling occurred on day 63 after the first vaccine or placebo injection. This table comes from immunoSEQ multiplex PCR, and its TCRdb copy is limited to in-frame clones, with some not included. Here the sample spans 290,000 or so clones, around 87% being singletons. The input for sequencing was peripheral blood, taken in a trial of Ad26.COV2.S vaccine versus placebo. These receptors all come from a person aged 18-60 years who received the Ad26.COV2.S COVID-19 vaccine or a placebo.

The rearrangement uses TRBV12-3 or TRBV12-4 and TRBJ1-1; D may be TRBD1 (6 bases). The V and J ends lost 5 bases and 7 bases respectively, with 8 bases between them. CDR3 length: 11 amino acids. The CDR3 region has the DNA TGTGCCAGCAGTAAGGGGGTTGAAGCTTTCTTT. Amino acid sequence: CASSKGVEAFF.

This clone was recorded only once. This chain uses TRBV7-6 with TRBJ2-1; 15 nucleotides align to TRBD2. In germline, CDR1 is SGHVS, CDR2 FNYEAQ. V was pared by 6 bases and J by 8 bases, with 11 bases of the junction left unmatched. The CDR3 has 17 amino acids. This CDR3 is CASSSEPGLAGGHEQFF. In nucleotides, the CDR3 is TGTGCCAGCAGTTCCGAACCGGGACTAGCGGGGGGCCATGAGCAGTTCTTC.

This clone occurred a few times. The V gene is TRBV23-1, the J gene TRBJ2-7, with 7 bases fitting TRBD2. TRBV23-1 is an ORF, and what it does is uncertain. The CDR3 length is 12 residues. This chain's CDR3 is CAAREEPYEQYF. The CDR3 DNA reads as TGCGCAGCCCGGGAGGAGCCCTACGAGCAGTACTTC.

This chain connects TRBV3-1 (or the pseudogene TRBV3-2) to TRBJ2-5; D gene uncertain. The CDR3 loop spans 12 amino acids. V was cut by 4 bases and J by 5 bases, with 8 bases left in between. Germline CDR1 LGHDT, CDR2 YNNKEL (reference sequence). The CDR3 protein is CASSRATETQYF. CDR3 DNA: TGTGCCAGCAGCCGGGCCACGGAGACCCAGTACTTC.

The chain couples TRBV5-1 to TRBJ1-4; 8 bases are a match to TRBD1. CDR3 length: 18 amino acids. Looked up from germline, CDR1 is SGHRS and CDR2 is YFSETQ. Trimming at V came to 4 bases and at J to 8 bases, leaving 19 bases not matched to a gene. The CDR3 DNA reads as TGCGCCAGCAGCCGTAGGGGGGTTATTGGACAGGGTGAGGAAAAACTGTTTTTT. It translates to CASSRRGVIGQGEEKLFF.

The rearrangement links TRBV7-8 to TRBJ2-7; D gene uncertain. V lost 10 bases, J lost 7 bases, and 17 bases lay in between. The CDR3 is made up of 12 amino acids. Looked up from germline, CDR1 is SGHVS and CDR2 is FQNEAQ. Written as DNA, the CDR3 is TGTGCCACTTCCCTCAAGGTCTCGGAGCAGTACTTC. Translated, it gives CATSLKVSEQYF.

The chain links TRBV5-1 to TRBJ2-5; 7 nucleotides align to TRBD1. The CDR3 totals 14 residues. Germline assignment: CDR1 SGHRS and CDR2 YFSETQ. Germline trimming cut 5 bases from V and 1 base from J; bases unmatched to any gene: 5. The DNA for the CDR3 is TGCGCCAGCAGGCCAGGGGACAGCCAAGAGACCCAGTACTTC. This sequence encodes CASRPGDSQETQYF.

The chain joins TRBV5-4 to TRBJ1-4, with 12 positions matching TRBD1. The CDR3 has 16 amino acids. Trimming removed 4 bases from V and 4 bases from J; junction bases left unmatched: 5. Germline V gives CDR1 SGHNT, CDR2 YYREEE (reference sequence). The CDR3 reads CASSPGTGGDNEKLFF. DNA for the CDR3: TGTGCCAGCAGCCCCGGGACAGGGGGCGATAATGAAAAACTGTTTTTT.

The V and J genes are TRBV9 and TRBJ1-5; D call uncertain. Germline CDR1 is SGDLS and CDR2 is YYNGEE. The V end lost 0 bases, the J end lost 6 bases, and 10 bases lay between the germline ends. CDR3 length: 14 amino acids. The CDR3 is CASSVDGWGQPQHF. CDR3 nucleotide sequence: TGTGCCAGCAGCGTAGATGGTTGGGGTCAGCCCCAGCATTTT.

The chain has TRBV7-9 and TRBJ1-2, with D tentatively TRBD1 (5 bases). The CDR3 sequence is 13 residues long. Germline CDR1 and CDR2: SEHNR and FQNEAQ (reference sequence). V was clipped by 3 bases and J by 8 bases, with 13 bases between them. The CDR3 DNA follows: TGTGCCAGCAGCTTGGGGACGGGGCTGGGCTACACCTTC. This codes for CASSLGTGLGYTF. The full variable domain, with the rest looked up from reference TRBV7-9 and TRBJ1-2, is DTGVSQNPRHKITKRGQNVTFRCDPISEHNRLYWYRQTLGQGPEFLTYFQNEAQLEKSRLLSDRFSAERPKGSFSTLEIQRTEQGDSAMYLCASSLGTGLGYTFGSGTRLTVV.

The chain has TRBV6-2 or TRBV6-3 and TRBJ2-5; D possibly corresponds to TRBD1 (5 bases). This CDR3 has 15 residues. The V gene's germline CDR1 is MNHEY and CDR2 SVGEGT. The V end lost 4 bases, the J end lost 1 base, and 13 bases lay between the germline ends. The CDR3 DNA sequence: TGTGCCAGCAGTTGGCCAAGACAGACCCAAGAGACCCAGTACTTC. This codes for CASSWPRQTQETQYF.

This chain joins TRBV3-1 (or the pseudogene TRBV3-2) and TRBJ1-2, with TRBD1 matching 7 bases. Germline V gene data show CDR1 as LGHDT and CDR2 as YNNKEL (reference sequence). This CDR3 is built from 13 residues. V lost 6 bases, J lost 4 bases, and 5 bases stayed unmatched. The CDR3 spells CASRSRDSYGYTF. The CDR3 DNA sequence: TGTGCCAGCAGGTCTAGGGACAGCTATGGCTACACCTTC.

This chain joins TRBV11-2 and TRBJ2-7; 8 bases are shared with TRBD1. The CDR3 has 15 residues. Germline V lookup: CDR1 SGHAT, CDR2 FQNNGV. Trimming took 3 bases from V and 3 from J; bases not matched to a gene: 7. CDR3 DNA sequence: TGTGCCAGCAGCTTCGACAGGGGATCCCTCTACGAGCAGTACTTC. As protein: CASSFDRGSLYEQYF.

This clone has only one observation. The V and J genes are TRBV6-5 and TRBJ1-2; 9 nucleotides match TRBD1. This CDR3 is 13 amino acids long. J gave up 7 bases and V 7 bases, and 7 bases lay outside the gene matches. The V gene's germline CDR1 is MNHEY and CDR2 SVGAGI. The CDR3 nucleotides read TGTGCCAGCACACAACAGGGGGCTCGTGGCTACACCTTC. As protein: CASTQQGARGYTF.

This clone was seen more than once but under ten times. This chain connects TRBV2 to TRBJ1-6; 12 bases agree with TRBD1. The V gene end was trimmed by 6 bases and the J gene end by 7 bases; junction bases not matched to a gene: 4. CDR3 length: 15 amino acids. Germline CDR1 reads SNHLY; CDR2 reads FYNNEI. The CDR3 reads CASRGQGATNSPLHF. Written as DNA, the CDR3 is TGTGCCAGCAGGGGACAGGGGGCCACCAATTCACCCCTCCACTTT.

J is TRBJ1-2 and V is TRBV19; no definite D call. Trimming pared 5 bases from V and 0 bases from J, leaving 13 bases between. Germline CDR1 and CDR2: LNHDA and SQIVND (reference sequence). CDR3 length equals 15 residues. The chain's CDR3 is CASSSYIRANYGYTF. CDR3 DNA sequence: TGTGCCAGTAGTTCCTACATACGAGCTAACTATGGCTACACCTTC.

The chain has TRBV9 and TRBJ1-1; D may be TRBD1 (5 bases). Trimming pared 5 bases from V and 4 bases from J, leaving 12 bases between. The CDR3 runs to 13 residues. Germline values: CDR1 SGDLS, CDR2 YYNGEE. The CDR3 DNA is TGTGCCAGCAGTGGAGCAGGGAGCACTGAAGCTTTCTTT. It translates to CASSGAGSTEAFF.

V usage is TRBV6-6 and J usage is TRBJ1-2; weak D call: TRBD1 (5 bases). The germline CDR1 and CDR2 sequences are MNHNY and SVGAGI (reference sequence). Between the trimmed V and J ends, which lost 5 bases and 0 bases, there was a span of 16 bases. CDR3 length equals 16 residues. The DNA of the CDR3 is TGTGCCAGCAGTCCAAATAAGGGGAGGACTAACTATGGCTACACCTTC. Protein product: CASSPNKGRTNYGYTF.

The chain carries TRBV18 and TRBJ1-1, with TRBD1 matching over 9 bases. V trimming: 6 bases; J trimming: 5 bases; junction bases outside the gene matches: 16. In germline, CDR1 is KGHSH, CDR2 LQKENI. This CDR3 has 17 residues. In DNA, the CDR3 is TGTGCCAGCTCTCCCATGGGACAGGGTGTTGGGGGTACTGAAGCTTTCTTT. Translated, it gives CASSPMGQGVGGTEAFF.

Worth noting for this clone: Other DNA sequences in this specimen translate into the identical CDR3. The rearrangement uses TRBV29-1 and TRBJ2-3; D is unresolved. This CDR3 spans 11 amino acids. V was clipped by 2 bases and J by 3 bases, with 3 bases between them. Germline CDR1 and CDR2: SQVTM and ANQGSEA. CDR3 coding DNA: TGCAGCGTTGAACGAACAGATACGCAGTATTTT. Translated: CSVERTDTQYF.

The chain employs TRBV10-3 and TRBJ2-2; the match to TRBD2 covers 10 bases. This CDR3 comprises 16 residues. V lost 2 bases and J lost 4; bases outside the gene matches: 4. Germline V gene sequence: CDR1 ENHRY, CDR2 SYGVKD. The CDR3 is CAISEPPSGGTGELFF. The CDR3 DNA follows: TGTGCCATCAGTGAGCCCCCTAGCGGGGGCACCGGGGAGCTGTTTTTT.

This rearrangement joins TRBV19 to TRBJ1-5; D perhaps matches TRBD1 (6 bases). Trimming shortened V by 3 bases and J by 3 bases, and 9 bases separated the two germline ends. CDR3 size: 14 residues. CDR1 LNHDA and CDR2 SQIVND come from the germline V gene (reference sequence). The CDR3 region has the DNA TGTGCCAGTAGTATTCGGGACAACAATCAGCCCCAGCATTTT. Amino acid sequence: CASSIRDNNQPQHF.

The CDR3 coding sequence is TGTGCCAGCTTGGAGGGGGACAGGGTTAACTCTGGAAACACCATATATTTT. It is translated as CASLEGDRVNSGNTIYF. The V gene is TRBV6-4, the J gene TRBJ1-3; 9 nucleotides line up with TRBD1. Germline V gene lookup returns CDR1 MRHNA and CDR2 SNTAGT. The CDR3 runs 17 residues. The ends lost 8 bases at V and 0 bases at J; junction bases unmatched: 11.

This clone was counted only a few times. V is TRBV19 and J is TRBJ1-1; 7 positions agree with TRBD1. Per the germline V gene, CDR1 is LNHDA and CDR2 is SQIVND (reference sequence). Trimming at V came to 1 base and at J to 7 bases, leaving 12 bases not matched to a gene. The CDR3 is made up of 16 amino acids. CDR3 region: CASSIAPTGSGGEAFF. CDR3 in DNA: TGTGCCAGTAGTATAGCCCCGACAGGGTCTGGAGGTGAAGCTTTCTTT.

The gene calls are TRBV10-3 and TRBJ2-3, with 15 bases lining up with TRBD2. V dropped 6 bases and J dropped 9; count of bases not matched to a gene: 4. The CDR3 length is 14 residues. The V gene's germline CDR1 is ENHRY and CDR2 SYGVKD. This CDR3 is CAIRGTSGGSTQYF. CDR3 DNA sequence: TGTGCCATCAGGGGGACTAGCGGGGGGAGCACGCAGTATTTT.

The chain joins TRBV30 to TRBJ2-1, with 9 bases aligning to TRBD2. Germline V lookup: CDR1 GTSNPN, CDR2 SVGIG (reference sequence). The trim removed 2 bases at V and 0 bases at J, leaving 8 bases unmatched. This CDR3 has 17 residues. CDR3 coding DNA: TGTGCCTGGAGTTCTTACCTAGCGGGATCCTCCTACAATGAGCAGTTCTTC. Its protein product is CAWSSYLAGSSYNEQFF.

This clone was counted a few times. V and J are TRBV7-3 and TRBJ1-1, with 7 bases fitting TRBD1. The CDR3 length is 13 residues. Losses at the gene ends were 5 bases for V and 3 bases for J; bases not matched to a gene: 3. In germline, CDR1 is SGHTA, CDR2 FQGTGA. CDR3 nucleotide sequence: TGTGCCAGCAGCCCTACAGGGGACACTGAAGCTTTCTTT. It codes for CASSPTGDTEAFF.

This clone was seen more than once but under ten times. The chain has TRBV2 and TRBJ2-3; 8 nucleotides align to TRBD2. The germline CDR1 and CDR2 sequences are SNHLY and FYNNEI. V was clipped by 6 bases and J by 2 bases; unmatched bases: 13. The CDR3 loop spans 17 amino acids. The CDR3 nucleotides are TGTGCCAGCAGCGGAGTAGCGGGGACTCCGAACACAGATACGCAGTATTTT. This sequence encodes CASSGVAGTPNTDTQYF.

This chain's CDR3 is CASSTDRVGTGELFF. Written as DNA, the CDR3 is TGCGCCAGCAGCACTGACAGGGTGGGAACCGGGGAGCTGTTTTTT. The chain combines TRBV5-1 with TRBJ2-2; 7 nucleotides line up with TRBD1. Germline CDR1 and CDR2: SGHRS and YFSETQ. V dropped 4 bases and J dropped 5; count of bases not matched to a gene: 8. This CDR3 is 15 amino acids long. Full variable domain (rest looked up from reference TRBV5-1 and TRBJ2-2): KAGVTQTPRYLIKTRGQQVTLSCSPISGHRSVSWYQQTPGQGLQFLFEYFSETQRNKGNFPGRFSGRQFSNSRSEMNVSTLELGDSALYLCASSTDRVGTGELFFGEGSRLTVL.

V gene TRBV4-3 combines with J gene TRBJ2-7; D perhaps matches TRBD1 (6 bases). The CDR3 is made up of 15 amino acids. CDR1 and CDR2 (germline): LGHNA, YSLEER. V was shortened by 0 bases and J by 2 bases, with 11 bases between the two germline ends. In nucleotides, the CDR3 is TGCGCCAGCAGCCAAGAAGCCCAGGGGACCTACGAGCAGTACTTC. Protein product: CASSQEAQGTYEQYF.

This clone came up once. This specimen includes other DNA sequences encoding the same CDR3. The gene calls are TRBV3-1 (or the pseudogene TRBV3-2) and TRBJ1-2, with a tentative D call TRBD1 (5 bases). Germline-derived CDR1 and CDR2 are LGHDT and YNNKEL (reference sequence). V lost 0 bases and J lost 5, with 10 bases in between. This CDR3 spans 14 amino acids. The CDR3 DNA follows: TGTGCCAGCAGCCAAGATTTGGGGGAGTATGGCTACACCTTC. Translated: CASSQDLGEYGYTF.